Only a few counts were recorded for the clone carrying this TCR beta chain. V lost 6 bases to trimming and J lost 0 bases, with 8 bases between them. Germline V lookup: CDR1 MNHEY, CDR2 SVGAGI. The CDR3 has 13 amino acids. Expressed TCRB transcripts were sequenced after all isolated RNA was converted to cDNA. TCRdb's table, derived via immunoSEQ multiplex PCR, lists solely in-frame clones and lacks some. Among about 140,000 clones listed, 10% were seen once. These data originate in a study of beta chain features in type 1 diabetes. This rearrangement joins TRBV6-5 to TRBJ1-1; D perhaps matches TRBD1 (5 bases). Sequencing used naive CD4+ T cells from blood. This sequence was found in a man younger than 35 in good health. The CDR3 is CASSRVMNTEAFF. CDR3 sequence (DNA): TGTGCCAGCAGCAGGGTGATGAACACTGAAGCTTTCTTT.